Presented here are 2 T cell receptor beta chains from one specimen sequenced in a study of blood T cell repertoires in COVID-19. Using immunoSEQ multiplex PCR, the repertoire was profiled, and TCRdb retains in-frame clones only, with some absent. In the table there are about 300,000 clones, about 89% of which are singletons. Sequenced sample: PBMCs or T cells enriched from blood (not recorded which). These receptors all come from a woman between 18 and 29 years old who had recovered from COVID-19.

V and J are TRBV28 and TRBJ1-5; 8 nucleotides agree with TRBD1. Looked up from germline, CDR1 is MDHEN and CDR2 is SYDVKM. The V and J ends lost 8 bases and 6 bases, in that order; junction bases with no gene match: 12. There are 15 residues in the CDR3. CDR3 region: CASLPDREGPQPQHF. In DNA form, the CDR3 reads TGTGCCAGCCTACCGGACAGGGAGGGCCCTCAGCCCCAGCATTTT.

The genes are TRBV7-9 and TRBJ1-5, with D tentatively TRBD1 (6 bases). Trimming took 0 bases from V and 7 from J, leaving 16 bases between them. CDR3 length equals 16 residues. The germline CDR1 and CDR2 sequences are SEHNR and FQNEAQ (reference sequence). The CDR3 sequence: CASSLAGRGDKQPQHF. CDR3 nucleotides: TGTGCCAGCAGCTTAGCCGGCCGGGGGGACAAGCAGCCCCAGCATTTT.